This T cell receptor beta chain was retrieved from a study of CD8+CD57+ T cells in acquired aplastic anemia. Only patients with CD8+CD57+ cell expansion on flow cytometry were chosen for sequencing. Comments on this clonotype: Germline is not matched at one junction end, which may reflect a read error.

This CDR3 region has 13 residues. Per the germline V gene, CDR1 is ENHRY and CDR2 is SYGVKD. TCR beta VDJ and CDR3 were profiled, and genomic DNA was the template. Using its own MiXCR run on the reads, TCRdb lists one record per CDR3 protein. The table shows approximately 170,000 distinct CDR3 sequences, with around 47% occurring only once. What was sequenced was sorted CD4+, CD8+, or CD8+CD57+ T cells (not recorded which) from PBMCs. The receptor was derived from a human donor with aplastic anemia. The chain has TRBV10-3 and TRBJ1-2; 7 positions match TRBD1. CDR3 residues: CAPGTVSVYGYTF. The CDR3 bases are TGCGCCCCCGGGACAGTTTCGGTCTATGGCTACACCTTC.